The 11 T cell receptor beta chains listed next were all sequenced from one sample in a study of cytomegalovirus exposure and HLA in healthy donors (dated by TCRdb to 2016 to 2017). Library preparation was by the immunoSEQ multiplex PCR assay. A mixture of 60 forward primers for TCR Vbeta segments and 13 reverse primers for TCR Jbeta segments was used in the multiplex PCR. Entries here come from immuneACCESS through TCRdb and include only in-frame sequences with V and J called. Some clones fail to appear in such tables; in the studies checked, an unresolved V gene covers under half of the shortfall, and the cause of the remainder is unknown. The sample records approximately 88,000 clones, around 81% of which are singletons. The top ten clones comprise approximately 2% of the sample. Sequencing was done on a sample of PBMCs. The receptor set was obtained from a man younger than 35 in good health and CMV-seronegative.

This clone was found a few times. This rearrangement joins TRBV5-4 to TRBJ2-2; 11 bases match TRBD1. With V trimmed by 4 bases and J by 4 bases, 12 bases remained unmatched. The CDR3 length is 18 residues. Germline lookup yields CDR1 SGHNT and CDR2 YYREEE (reference sequence). DNA for the CDR3: TGTGCCAGCAGCCCTGGACAGGGGGCGCGTGATAGCACCGGGGAGCTGTTTTTT. Translation: CASSPGQGARDSTGELFF.

The chain recombines TRBV6-1 with TRBJ2-5; TRBD2 might be the D (5 bases). CDR3 length: 13 amino acids. Germline V gene sequence: CDR1 MNHNS, CDR2 SASEGT. CDR3 sequence (DNA): TGTGTAACGGAAGAGCGGTACCAAGAGACCCAGTACTTC. This encodes CVTEERYQETQYF.

The genes are TRBV5-1 and TRBJ1-5; perhaps TRBD1 as D (5 bases). The CDR3 extends over 14 amino acids. Germline V gene sequence: CDR1 SGHRS, CDR2 YFSETQ. The V end lost 0 bases, the J end lost 2 bases, and 6 bases lay between the germline ends. DNA for the CDR3: TGCGCCAGCAGCTTGGGGGGCGGCAATCAGCCCCAGCATTTT. Its translation is CASSLGGGNQPQHF.

This chain joins TRBV5-4 and TRBJ2-7; possibly TRBD1 for D (7 bases). V dropped 4 bases and J dropped 4 bases, with 15 bases sitting between them. Looked up from germline, CDR1 is SGHNT and CDR2 is YYREEE (reference sequence). The CDR3 is 14 residues long. The CDR3 loop is CASSGLEGAYEQYF. The CDR3 nucleotides are TGTGCCAGCAGCGGATTGGAGGGGGCTTACGAGCAGTACTTC. The whole variable domain, filled in from reference TRBV5-4 and TRBJ2-7, reads ETGVTQSPTHLIKTRGQQVTLRCSSQSGHNTVSWYQQALGQGPQFIFQYYREEENGRGNFPPRFSGLQFPNYSSELNVNALELDDSALYLCASSGLEGAYEQYFGPGTRLTVT.

V and J are TRBV4-1 and TRBJ2-1; possible D gene TRBD2, 5 bases. The germline V and J ends were trimmed by 6 bases and 2 bases, with 17 bases remaining between them. This CDR3 has 16 residues. Germline values: CDR1 MGHRA, CDR2 YSYEKL. Written as DNA, the CDR3 is TGCGCCAGCAGACTATCTGGGCTAGCCCCCTACAATGAGCAGTTCTTC. This encodes CASRLSGLAPYNEQFF.

The V gene is TRBV6-5, the J gene TRBJ1-5, with D hard to call. Germline V gene sequence: CDR1 MNHEY, CDR2 SVGAGI. This CDR3 has 14 amino acids. V was clipped by 0 bases and J by 2 bases, with 5 bases between them. Here the CDR3 reads CASSYSGGNQPQHF. CDR3 sequence (DNA): TGTGCCAGCAGTTACTCCGGGGGCAATCAGCCCCAGCATTTT.

The J gene is TRBJ1-4, the V gene TRBV6-5; 9 bases line up with TRBD1. This CDR3 is 13 amino acids long. V lost 6 bases to trimming and J lost 8 bases; unmatched junction nucleotides: 4. Germline V lookup: CDR1 MNHEY, CDR2 SVGAGI. The CDR3 sequence: CASRRDRDEKLFF. The CDR3 nucleotides read TGTGCCAGCAGGAGGGACAGGGACGAAAAACTGTTTTTT.

This clone was counted a single time. The chain links TRBV27 to TRBJ1-2; 9 positions match TRBD1. Trimming cost V 6 bases and J 0 bases; bases outside gene matches: 11. Germline V gene sequence: CDR1 MNHEY, CDR2 SMNVEV (reference sequence). This CDR3 has 17 amino acids. Here the CDR3 DNA reads TGTGCCAGCAGCCCCGGGACAGGGAGAGTTTCTAACTATGGCTACACCTTC. Its protein is CASSPGTGRVSNYGYTF.

Remarks on this clone: An end of the junction differs from the germline gene, which may be a read error. The gene calls are TRBV7-9 and TRBJ2-3; D remains unclear. Germline V lookup: CDR1 SEHNR, CDR2 FQNEAQ (reference sequence). The CDR3 has 12 amino acids. The CDR3 here is CSSSKVQDTQYF. The CDR3 DNA sequence: TGTTCCAGCAGCAAAGTACAGGATACGCAGTATTTT.

The V call is TRBV9, the J call TRBJ1-5, with 10 nucleotides matching TRBD1. Germline V lookup: CDR1 SGDLS, CDR2 YYNGEE. The V segment lost 5 bases and the J segment 7 bases; nucleotides outside the gene matches: 12. CDR3 length equals 16 residues. CDR3 protein: CASRGPGTGVRQPQHF. The DNA of the CDR3 is TGTGCCAGCAGGGGCCCCGGGACAGGGGTCCGGCAGCCCCAGCATTTT.

The chain combines TRBV5-4 with TRBJ1-4, with 8 positions matching TRBD1. The germline gives CDR1 SGHNT, CDR2 YYREEE (reference sequence). The CDR3 runs to 15 residues. V shed 4 bases and J 1 base; nucleotides not matched to a gene: 3. CDR3 nucleotides: TGTGCCAGCAGCCAAACAGGGGGAACTAATGAAAAACTGTTTTTT. This translates into CASSQTGGTNEKLFF.